The clone carrying this T cell receptor (beta chain) was observed a few times. Researchers prepared the TCRbeta library using unique molecular identifiers, the study reports. A single record per CDR3 protein comes from TCRdb applying MiXCR to the PCR reads. The data show 350,000 to 400,000 distinct CDR3 sequences, about 20% seen once. V lost 6 bases and J 11 bases, leaving 16 bases between the germline ends. The length of the CDR3 is 12 residues. The source of the sample is a study of T-cell reconstitution after alpha-beta-depleted transplantation in children. The receptor comes from a human donor who donated a stem cell graft to a child with acute myeloid leukemia. Here the sequenced sample was PBMCs from the stem cell graft donor, taken from the stem cell graft. The J gene is TRBJ1-1, the V gene TRBV12-3 or TRBV12-4; TRBD1 might be the D (5 bases). Here the CDR3 DNA reads TGTGCCAGCAGGTACGGGACCGTATCTGCTTTCTTT. Residues: CASRYGTVSAFF.